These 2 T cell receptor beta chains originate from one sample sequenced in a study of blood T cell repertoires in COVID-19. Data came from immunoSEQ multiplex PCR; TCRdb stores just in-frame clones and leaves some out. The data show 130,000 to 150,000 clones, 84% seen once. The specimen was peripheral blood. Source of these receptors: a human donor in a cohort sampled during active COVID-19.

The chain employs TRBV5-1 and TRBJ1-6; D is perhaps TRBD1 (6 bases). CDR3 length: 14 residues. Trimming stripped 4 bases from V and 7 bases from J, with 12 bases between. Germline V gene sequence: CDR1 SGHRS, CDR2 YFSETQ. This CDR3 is CASSENRANSPLHF. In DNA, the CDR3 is TGCGCCAGCAGCGAGAACAGGGCCAATTCACCCCTCCACTTT.

The chain's CDR3 is CATSHNPGQGAAGELFF. The CDR3 DNA is TGTGCCACCAGCCACAACCCGGGACAGGGGGCGGCCGGGGAGCTGTTTTTT. The chain uses TRBV24-1 and TRBJ2-2, with 12 nucleotides matching TRBD1. From germline, CDR1 is KGHDR and CDR2 SFDVKD. This CDR3 is built from 17 residues. V lost 7 bases to trimming and J lost 6 bases; unmatched junction nucleotides: 11.